This TCR beta chain comes out of a study of Ad26.COV2.S vaccination and SARS-CoV-2 variants. In the study overall: Intramuscular Ad26.COV2.S doses were given once or twice, 56 days apart.

The V and J ends lost 5 bases and 1 base, in that order; junction bases with no gene match: 1. From germline, CDR1 is SGHNT and CDR2 YENEEA. CDR3 length: 14 amino acids. The treatment denotes: roughly 18 received Ad26.COV2.S at low or high dose, single or two shots; about 5 received placebo; per-sample allocation not given. Collection of the samples took place on day 63 after the first injection of vaccine or placebo. TCRdb's copy holds only in-frame clones and misses some; the assay was immunoSEQ multiplex PCR. Among approximately 400,000 clones listed, 83% were seen once. The sequence derives from a person aged 18-65 years who received the Ad26.COV2.S COVID-19 vaccine or a placebo. Sequencing was performed on peripheral blood, taken in a trial of Ad26.COV2.S vaccine versus placebo. This chain uses TRBV11-3 with TRBJ1-4, with TRBD1 identical over 7 bases. CDR3 DNA sequence: TGTGCCAGCAGCCCAGGGGGAACTAATGAAAAACTGTTTTTT. This codes for CASSPGGTNEKLFF.